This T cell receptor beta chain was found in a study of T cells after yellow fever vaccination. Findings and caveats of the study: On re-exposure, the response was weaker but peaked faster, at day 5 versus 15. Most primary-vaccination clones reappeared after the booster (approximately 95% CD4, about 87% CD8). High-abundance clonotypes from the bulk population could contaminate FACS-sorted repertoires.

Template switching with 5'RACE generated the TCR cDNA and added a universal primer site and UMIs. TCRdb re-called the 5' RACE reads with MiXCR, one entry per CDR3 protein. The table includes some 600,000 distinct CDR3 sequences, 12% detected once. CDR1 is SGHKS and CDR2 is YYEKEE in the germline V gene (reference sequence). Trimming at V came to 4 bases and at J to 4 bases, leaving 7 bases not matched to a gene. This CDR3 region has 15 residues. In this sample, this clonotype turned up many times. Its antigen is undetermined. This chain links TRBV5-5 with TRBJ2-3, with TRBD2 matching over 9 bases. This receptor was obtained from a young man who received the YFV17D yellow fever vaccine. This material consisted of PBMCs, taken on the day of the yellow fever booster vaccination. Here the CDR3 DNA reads TGTGCCAGCAGCCGCCTAGCGGGACGGTCAGATACGCAGTATTTT. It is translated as CASSRLAGRSDTQYF.